The T cell receptor beta chain under discussion was sequenced for a study of beta chain features in type 1 diabetes. About the research overall: No age, gender or cell yield differences were seen between patients and healthy donors. The study, taken as a whole, reports: TCRB CDR3 length was moderately but significantly reduced in all four CD4+ subsets of Type 1 diabetes patients.

Expressed TCRB transcripts were sequenced because the entire RNA isolate underwent reverse transcription. Only in-frame clones appear in the TCRdb table, and some are missing; sequencing was by immunoSEQ multiplex PCR. This sample has 600,000 to 700,000 clones; over 10% occur once, and the top ten carry about 0.11%. This clone was seen only a few times. Its matching antigen is unknown. Trimming removed 5 bases from V and 6 bases from J, with 7 bases in between. Per germline, CDR1 SGHTA and CDR2 FQGNSA. CDR3 length: 12 residues. The chain combines TRBV7-2 with TRBJ2-2; D not certain. Specimen: naive CD4+ T cells from blood. This receptor was taken from a man aged 25 to 40 with type 1 diabetes. In DNA, the CDR3 is TGTGCCAGCAGCGACCTTCCCGGGGAGCTGTTTTTT. As protein: CASSDLPGELFF.